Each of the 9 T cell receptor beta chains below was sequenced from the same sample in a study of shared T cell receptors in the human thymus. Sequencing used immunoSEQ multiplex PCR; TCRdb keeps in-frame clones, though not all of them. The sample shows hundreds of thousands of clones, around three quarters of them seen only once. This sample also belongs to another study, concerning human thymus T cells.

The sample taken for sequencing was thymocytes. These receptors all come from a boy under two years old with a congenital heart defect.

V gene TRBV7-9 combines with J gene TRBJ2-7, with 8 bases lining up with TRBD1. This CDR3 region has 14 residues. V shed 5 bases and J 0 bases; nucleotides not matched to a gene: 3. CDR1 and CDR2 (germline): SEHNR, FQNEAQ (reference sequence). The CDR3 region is CASSIQGASYEQYF. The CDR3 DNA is TGTGCCAGCAGCATCCAGGGGGCCTCCTACGAGCAGTACTTC.

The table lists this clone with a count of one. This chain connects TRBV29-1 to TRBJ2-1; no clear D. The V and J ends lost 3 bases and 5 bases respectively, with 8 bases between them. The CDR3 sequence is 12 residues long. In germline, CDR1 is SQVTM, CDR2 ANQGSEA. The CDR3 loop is CSVELENNEQFF. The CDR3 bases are TGCAGCGTTGAGTTGGAGAACAATGAGCAGTTCTTC.

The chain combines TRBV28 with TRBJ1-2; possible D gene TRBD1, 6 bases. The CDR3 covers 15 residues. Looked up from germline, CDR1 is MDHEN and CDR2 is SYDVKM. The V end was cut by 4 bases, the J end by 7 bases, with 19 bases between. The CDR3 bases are TGTGCCAGCAGTTCGCTGGGCCACAGGGCCCGTGGCTACACCTTC. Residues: CASSSLGHRARGYTF.

The chain's CDR3 is CASSGLRDRFPGELFF. CDR3 sequence (DNA): TGTGCCAGCAGCGGCCTCAGAGACAGGTTTCCCGGGGAGCTGTTTTTT. The rearrangement links TRBV9 to TRBJ2-2; D possibly corresponds to TRBD1 (6 bases). The CDR3 loop spans 16 amino acids. Germline loops: CDR1 SGDLS, CDR2 YYNGEE. V lost 3 bases to trimming and J lost 6 bases, with 18 bases between them.

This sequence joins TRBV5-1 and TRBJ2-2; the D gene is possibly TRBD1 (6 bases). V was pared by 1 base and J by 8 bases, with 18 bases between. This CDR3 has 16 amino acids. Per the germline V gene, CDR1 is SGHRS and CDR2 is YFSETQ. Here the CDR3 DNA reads TGCGCCAGCAGCTTGCGACAGGACGAATGGTCGGGGGAGCTGTTTTTT. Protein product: CASSLRQDEWSGELFF.

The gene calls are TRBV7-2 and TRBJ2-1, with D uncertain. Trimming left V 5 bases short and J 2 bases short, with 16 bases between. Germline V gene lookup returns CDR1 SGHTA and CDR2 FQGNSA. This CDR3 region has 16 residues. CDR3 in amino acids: CASSILGFTPYNEQFF. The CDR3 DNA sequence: TGTGCCAGCAGCATACTCGGGTTCACGCCCTACAATGAGCAGTTCTTC.

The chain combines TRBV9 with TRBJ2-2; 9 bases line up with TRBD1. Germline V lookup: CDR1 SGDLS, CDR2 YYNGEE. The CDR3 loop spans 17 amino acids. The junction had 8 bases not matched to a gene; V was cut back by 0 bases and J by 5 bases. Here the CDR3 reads CASSVGFTGGFTGELFF. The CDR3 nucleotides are TGTGCCAGCAGCGTAGGGTTCACAGGGGGCTTTACCGGGGAGCTGTTTTTT.

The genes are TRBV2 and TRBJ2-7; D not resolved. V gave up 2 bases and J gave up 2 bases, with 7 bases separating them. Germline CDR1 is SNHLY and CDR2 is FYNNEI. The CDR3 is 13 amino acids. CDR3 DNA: TGTGCCAGCAGTGAACGCCTAACCTACGAGCAGTACTTC. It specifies CASSERLTYEQYF.

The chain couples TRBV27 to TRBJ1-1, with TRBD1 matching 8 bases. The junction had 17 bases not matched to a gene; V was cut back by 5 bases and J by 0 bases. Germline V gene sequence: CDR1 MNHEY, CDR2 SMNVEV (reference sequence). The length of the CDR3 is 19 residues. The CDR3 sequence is CASSSDRGPRPWMNTEAFF. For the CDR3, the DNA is TGTGCCAGCAGTAGCGACAGGGGTCCACGCCCTTGGATGAACACTGAAGCTTTCTTT.